The clone carrying this TCR beta chain was counted only a few times. Under the authors' procedure: Amplification of reference gene primers provided the estimated nucleated cell counts. Measured with immunoSEQ multiplex PCR; TCRdb has only the in-frame clones, and not every one. V and J calls and clone size are copied from that table; D and trimming were computed from the DNA. This sample yields 250,000 to 350,000 clones, of which around nine tenths are seen a single time; about 12% belongs to the top ten. A Seattle source enrolled patients during active infection and followed them longitudinally. Germline assignment: CDR1 LNHDA and CDR2 SQIVND (reference sequence). V was clipped by 9 bases and J by 4 bases, with 24 bases between them. CDR3 length: 16 residues. These data originate in a study of blood T cell repertoires in COVID-19. Study-level background: Samples representing acute and convalescent COVID-19 were sourced from the United States, Italy and Spain. T cells, B-cell-depleted T cells, or PBMCs provided the cDNA or gDNA that served as material.

This receptor was obtained from a woman in her seventies with COVID-19, enrolled during active disease. Sequenced input: peripheral blood. The J gene is TRBJ1-1, the V gene TRBV19; tentative D call: TRBD1 (5 bases). The DNA of the CDR3 is TGTGCCAGCATGTTCGCGGGGCGCGTTGTGGGCACTGAAGCTTTCTTT. It codes for CASMFAGRVVGTEAFF.